This T cell receptor (beta chain) was identified in a study of cytomegalovirus exposure and HLA in healthy donors (dated by TCRdb to between 2016 and 2019). At the level of the whole study: In an earlier analysis of approximately 640 of the donors, 250 to 350 Gb of sequence data and 120 million or so unique TCR beta sequences from about 190 million T cells were reported. A separate validation cohort of 100 to 150 different subjects was used in addition to the roughly 670-subject first cohort. A later genetic analysis took genome-wide SNP genotypes for about 65% of the roughly 670 donors and used that subset as a discovery cohort. In the later analysis, no new phenotypic data were used to find candidate immune exposures; instead, reliance was placed on TCR beta sequences and their occurrence across donors. A handful of DR-DQ haplotypes were handled as single units for association and clustering because linkage in the cohort was strong. A later analysis re-examined previously published TCR beta repertoires from around 670 donors and added high-resolution HLA genotyping to investigate patterns of TCR occurrence. An earlier analysis of fewer than 700 of the donors applied high-throughput TCR beta sequencing to assess whether each TCR beta V gene segment acted as functional or pseudogenic. Class I and class II HLA loci were covered by the typing at four-digit resolution. To predict cytomegalovirus infection status, the study brought together high-throughput TCR immunosequencing, statistical association of individual TCRs with disease status, and machine learning. An early release that covered 640 HLA-typed donors contained approximately 290 gigabases of sequencing data and tens of millions of unique TCR sequences. Every discovery cohort repertoire had been produced on one sequencing platform. Among the roughly 400 genotyped donors, around 79% belonged to the genetic ancestry cluster associated with self-reported Caucasian donors. Alongside the repertoire data, information on donor age, sex, ethnicity and CMV serostatus was compiled. The number of typed donors differed by locus: about 620-640 for A, B, C, DRB1 and DQB1; 522 for DQA1; 600 to 610 for DPA1; and roughly 450 for DPB1. The T cell repertoires of 666 subjects were profiled by immunosequencing and related to cytomegalovirus serostatus. The aim of the study was to test whether cataloging public T cell receptors could identify signatures of past pathogen exposure. On average, around 200,000 unique TCR beta nucleotide sequences were sequenced per donor among a few hundred genotyped donors of the cohort, with 15% to 20% of those sequences being non-productive. Paper-wide results and their limitations: According to a later analysis, most CMV-associated TCR beta chains appeared to be HLA-restricted, and the HLA associations seemed to be driven largely by CMV exposure. Because counts were too low, 15 to 20 rarely observed V segments, including chromosome 9 orphons, were left out of the earlier analysis of approximately 580 of the donors. A later genetic analysis associated a missense DCLRE1C variant with V-gene and J-gene trimming of TCR beta chains, and an independent cohort replicated the association. In a later analysis, the rate of TCR association differed among HLA loci, with DRB1 alleles having the most associated TCRs and HLA-C alleles having the fewest. Three of the identified cytomegalovirus-associated TCR beta chains were confirmed in vitro to be specific for cytomegalovirus antigens. In an earlier analysis of about 540 of the donors, most TCR beta V segments were observed in productive rearrangements about 87% or about 30% of the time, broadly matching IMGT annotations. Several of the top co-occurrence clusters appeared to be linked to parvovirus B19, influenza, CMV and Epstein-Barr virus, according to a later analysis. The authors suggested that the approach could potentially be extended to other disease states and immunological phenotypes. While some public TCRs were present in many individuals, most TCR sequences turned up only very rarely across donors. In a later analysis, HLA-associated TCR beta chains showed more clonal expansion and lower generation probabilities than non-associated chains that were equally common. The cohort was sequenced for TCR beta chains only, and without alpha or paired-chain data the features that could be detected were limited. Immune exposure information for the cohort was limited to CMV serostatus. The classifier was reported to diagnose cytomegalovirus status with high specificity and sensitivity in both the original cohort and the validation cohort. Roughly uniform sequencing depth across donors was assumed in presence/absence analyses, although this assumption may not hold. A cluster of highly shared sequence variants was judged likely to be a technical artifact of the sequencing pipeline. Correlated functional status among segregating V segments might be attributable to linkage disequilibrium, but an unknown experimental factor could not be ruled out. Some IMGT-functional V segments, including TRBV6-2 and TRBV6-3, could not be distinguished by the 87-base-pair reads and were therefore excluded. A later analysis associated 17,000 or so TCR beta sequences with specific HLA alleles at a false discovery rate of 0.05. HLA typing was unavailable for some donors at each locus, so association tests used only the typed subset. In the study, around 150 TCR beta chains were listed as associated with cytomegalovirus. In a later genetic analysis, fewer N-insertions in productive TCRs were reported among donors in an Asian-associated ancestry cluster than the approximately 630-donor mean. A further reported finding was that TCR beta sequences accurately predicted the HLA-A and HLA-B alleles for most subjects in the first cohort. Assigning TCR associations to individual alleles was difficult when HLA alleles, especially DR and DQ, strongly co-occurred.

The cohort comprised more than 550 healthy bone marrow donors. At the time of sampling, all cohort members were nominally healthy, though unrecorded immune exposures were likely present. The donor was CMV seronegative and belonged to the group of 352 seronegative cohort members. Every donor gave a peripheral blood sample, and the peripheral blood mononuclear cells from that sample were used for TCR beta sequencing. Genomic DNA extraction from the blood cell samples was performed with the Qiagen DNeasy Blood Extraction Kit. Comments on this clone: This receptor's antigen is unknown.

The library was made by the immunoSEQ multiplex PCR assay. For the multiplex PCR, a mixture combining 60 forward primers for TCR Vbeta segments and 13 reverse primers for TCR Jbeta segments was used. The CDR3 region of rearranged TCR beta genes was amplified from genomic DNA by a multiplex PCR assay. The amplified TCR beta libraries were sequenced on the Illumina HiSeq System as 87-base-pair reads. The authors processed their data as follows. In a later analysis, some 80 million unique TCR beta chains were counted across the roughly 700 repertoires, and roughly 9.9 million of these chains were shared by at least two donors. To remove PCR and sequencing errors, raw reads were error-corrected and collapsed into unique sequences using a nearest-neighbor algorithm that merged closely related sequences. Alignment of CDR3 sequences to IMGT reference sequences was used to assign V, D and J gene segments. Each retained sequence needed at least a six-nucleotide match to both a V gene segment and a J gene segment. Rearrangements were classified as productive when the CDR3 lacked stop codons and remained in frame with V and J, and all other rearrangements were classified as non-productive. CDR3 was defined by IMGT convention, running from the second conserved V-encoded cysteine to the conserved J-encoded phenylalanine. In an earlier analysis of more than 550 of the donors, sequences lacking an unambiguous match to a single V gene segment were excluded. An earlier analysis of several hundred of the donors called V segments functional above 56.7% productive rearrangements and segregating when the between-donor standard deviation exceeded 5%. To diagnose cytomegalovirus status from the catalog of TCR beta chain sequences, a statistical classification framework was built. V and J gene assignment, in a later analysis, came from comparing TCR nucleotide sequences with IMGT/GENE-DB human TR gene sequences. In a later analysis, CDR3 sequences and most-parsimonious VDJ recombination scenarios were assigned using the TCRdist pipeline. In a later analysis, each TCR beta chain was defined by its CDR3 amino acid sequence together with its V-gene family, and reads lacking a unique V-gene family were excluded. In a later analysis, some 600 highly shared, low-generation-probability nucleotide sequences were removed to address suspected cross-contamination and a sequencing artifact. A later analysis calculated a clonal expansion index for each public chain from normalized within-repertoire ranks of inferred template counts. A later analysis computed generation probabilities with a VDJ recombination model fitted to out-of-frame rearrangements, and checked the results against IGoR. In a later analysis, TCR-TCR, TCR-HLA and TCR-CMV co-occurrence was scored with hypergeometric tests, and a repertoire-size bias correction was applied to TCR pairs. In a later analysis, false discovery rates were estimated by permuting HLA or CMV assignments 20 times. In a later analysis, co-occurring TCRs were grouped with DBSCAN, and TCRdist sequence similarity was added when clustering was performed within HLA-allele-positive subsets. Repertoires with fewer than 30,000 or more than 120,000 public chains were left out of co-occurrence clustering, as were about 5 repertoires with anomalous nucleotide sharing. TCRdb obtained this table from immuneACCESS and retained in-frame rearrangements with V and J assigned. These tables miss some clones; where compared with another copy, unresolved V genes account for less than half of the shortfall, and the remainder is unexplained. Clonal size and the V and J genes are those of that table, whereas D and trimming came from the DNA. The sample table records about 140,000 clones. Clones ranked in the top ten supply roughly 2.5% of the sample.

Reading the germline V gene (reference sequence) gives CDR1 LNHDA and CDR2 SQIVND. The CDR3 has 14 amino acids, counting the end cysteine and phenylalanine. The sequence is cut down to CDR3 DNA, 42 bases in frame from base 1. Unmatched junction bases come to 7, with V trimmed by 7 bases and J by 5 bases. The sequence came from a man aged 35 to 55 in good health and CMV-seronegative. The chain couples TRBV19 to TRBJ1-1; TRBD1 lines up with 10 middle nucleotides. Sequenced material: PBMCs. The bases are TGTGCCAGTATTCTTGGGACAGGGGAAACTGAAGCTTTCTTT. It translates as CASILGTGETEAFF.